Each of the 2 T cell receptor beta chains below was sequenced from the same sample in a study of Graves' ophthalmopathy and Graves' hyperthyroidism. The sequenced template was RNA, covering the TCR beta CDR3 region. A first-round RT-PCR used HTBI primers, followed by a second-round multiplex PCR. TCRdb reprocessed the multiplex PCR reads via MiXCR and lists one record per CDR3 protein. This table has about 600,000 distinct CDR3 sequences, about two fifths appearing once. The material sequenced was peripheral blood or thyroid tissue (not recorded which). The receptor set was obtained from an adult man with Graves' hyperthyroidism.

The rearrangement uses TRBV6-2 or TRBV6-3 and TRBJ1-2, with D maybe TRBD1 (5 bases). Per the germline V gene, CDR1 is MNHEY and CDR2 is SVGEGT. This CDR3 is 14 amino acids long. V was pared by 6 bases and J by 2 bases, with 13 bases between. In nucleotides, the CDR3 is TGTGCCAGCAGACCCCTGGGGGAGAACTATGGCTACACCTTC. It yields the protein CASRPLGENYGYTF.

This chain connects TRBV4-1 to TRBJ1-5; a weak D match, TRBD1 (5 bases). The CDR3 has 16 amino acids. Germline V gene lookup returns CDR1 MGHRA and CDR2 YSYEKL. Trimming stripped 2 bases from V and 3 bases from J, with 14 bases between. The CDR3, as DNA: TGCGCCAGCAGCCAAACGGGACTTGGGAACAATCAGCCCCAGCATTTT. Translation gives CASSQTGLGNNQPQHF.